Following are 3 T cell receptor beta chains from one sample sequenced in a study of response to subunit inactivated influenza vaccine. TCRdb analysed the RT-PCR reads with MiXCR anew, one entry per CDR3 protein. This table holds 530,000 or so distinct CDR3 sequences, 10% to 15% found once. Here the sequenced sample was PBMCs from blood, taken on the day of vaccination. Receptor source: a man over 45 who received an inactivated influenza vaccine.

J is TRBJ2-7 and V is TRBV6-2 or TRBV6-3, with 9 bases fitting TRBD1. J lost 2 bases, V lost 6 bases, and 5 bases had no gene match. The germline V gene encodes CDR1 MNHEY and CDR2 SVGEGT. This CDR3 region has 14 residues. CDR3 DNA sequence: TGTGCCAGCAGAGAACAGGGGGCTACCTACGAGCAGTACTTC. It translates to CASREQGATYEQYF.

The CDR3 is CASRSRGSTGASEETQYF. The CDR3 DNA reads TGTGCCAGCCGGAGTCGGGGGTCCACAGGGGCAAGCGAAGAGACCCAGTACTTC. The chain carries TRBV27 and TRBJ2-5, with D possibly being TRBD1 (7 bases). The CDR3 is 18 residues long. CDR1 MNHEY and CDR2 SMNVEV come from the germline V gene (reference sequence). V was pared by 8 bases and J by 3 bases, with 28 bases between.

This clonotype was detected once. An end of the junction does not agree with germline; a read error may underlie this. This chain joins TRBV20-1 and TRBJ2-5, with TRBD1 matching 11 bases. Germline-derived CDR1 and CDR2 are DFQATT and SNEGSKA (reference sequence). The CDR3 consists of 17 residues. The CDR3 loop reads CCARPRGTGGFQETQYF. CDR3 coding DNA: TGCTGTGCTCGACCACGCGGGACAGGGGGTTTCCAAGAGACCCAGTACTTC.